This TCR beta chain comes out of a study of T cells in Graves' hyperthyroidism and ophthalmopathy. The CDR3 extends over 14 amino acids. Trimming left V 3 bases short and J 2 bases short, with 10 bases between. The study, taken as a whole, reports: In simple terms, a model built on 13 V-J features told ophthalmopathy apart from stable hyperthyroidism. Blood also carried most thyroid clonotypes expanded above 0.001.

Each patient was aged 18 to 65 and had newly diagnosed hyperthyroidism of under 2 months' duration. It was approximately 9.4 ml of fresh peripheral blood that supplied the PBMCs. Authors of the study amplified TCR beta CDR3 regions from RNA transcripts. First-round RT-PCR with HTBI primers amplified the TCR CDR3 region. TCRdb re-derived calls from the multiplex PCR reads in MiXCR, one entry per CDR3 protein. The table lists approximately 740,000 distinct CDR3 sequences, 14% of them singletons. This clonotype was recorded at least ten times. Its specificity is not known. The specimen sequenced was blood. The chain carries TRBV12-3 or TRBV12-4 and TRBJ1-1; possible D gene TRBD1, 5 bases. The TCR was taken from a woman younger than 35 with Graves' hyperthyroidism. The CDR3 reads CASSFETVNTEAFF. For the CDR3, the DNA is TGTGCCAGCAGTTTCGAGACAGTCAACACTGAAGCTTTCTTT.